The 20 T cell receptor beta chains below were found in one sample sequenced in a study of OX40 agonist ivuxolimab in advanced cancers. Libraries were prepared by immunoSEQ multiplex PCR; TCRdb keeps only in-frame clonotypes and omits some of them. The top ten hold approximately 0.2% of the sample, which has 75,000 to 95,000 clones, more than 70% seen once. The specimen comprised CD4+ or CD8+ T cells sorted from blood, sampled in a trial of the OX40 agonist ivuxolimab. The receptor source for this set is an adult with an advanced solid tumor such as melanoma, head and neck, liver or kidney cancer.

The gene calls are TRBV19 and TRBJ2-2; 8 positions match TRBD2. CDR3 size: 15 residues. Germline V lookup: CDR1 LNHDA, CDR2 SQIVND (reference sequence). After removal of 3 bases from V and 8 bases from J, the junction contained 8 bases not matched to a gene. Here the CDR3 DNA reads TGTGCCAGTAGTATCCCCCTAGCGGGTACGGGGGAGCTGTTTTTT. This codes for CASSIPLAGTGELFF.

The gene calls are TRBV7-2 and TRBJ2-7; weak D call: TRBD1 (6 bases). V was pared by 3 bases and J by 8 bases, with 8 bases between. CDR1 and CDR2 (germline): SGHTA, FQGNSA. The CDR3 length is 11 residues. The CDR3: CASSLGAKQYF. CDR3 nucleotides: TGTGCCAGCAGCTTGGGGGCAAAGCAGTACTTC.

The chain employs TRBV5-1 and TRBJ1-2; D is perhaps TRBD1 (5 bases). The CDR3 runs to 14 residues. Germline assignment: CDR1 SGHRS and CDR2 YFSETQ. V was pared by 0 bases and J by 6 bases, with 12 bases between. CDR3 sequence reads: CASSLGGREDGYTF. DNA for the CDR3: TGCGCCAGCAGCTTGGGCGGCAGGGAGGATGGCTACACCTTC.

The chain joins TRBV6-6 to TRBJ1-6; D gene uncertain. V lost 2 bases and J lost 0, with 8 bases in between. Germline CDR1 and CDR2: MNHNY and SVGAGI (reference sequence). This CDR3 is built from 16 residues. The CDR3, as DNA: TGTGCCAGCAGTTACGGCGGGAGCTCCTATAATTCACCCCTCCACTTT. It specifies CASSYGGSSYNSPLHF.

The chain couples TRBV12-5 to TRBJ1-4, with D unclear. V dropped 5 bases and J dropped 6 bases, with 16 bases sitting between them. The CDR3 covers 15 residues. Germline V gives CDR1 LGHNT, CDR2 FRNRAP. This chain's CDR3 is CASGRGRRNDEKLFF. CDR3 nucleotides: TGTGCTAGTGGTCGAGGACGTCGGAATGATGAAAAACTGTTTTTT.

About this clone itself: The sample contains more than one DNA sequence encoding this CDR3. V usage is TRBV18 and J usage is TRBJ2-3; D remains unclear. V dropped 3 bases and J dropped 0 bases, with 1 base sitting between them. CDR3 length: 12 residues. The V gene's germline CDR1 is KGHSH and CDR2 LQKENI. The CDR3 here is CASSPSTDTQYF. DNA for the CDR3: TGTGCCAGCTCACCTAGCACAGATACGCAGTATTTT.

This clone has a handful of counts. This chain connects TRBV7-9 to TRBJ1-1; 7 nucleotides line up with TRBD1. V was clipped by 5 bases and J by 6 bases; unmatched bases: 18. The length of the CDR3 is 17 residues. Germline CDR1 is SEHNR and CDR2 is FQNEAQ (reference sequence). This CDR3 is CASSAGTWDRGSAEAFF. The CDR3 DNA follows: TGTGCCAGCAGCGCCGGGACTTGGGACAGAGGGAGCGCTGAAGCTTTCTTT.

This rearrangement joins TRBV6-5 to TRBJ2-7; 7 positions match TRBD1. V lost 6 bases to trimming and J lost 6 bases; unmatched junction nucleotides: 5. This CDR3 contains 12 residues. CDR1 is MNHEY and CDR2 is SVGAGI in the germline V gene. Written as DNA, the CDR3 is TGTGCCAGCAGCCCACAGGGGAGCGAGCAGTACTTC. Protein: CASSPQGSEQYF.

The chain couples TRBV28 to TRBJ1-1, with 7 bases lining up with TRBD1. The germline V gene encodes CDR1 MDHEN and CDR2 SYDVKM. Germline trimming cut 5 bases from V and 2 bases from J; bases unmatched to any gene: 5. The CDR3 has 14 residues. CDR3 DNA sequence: TGTGCCAGCAGTGCCCGACAGGGCAACACTGAAGCTTTCTTT. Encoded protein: CASSARQGNTEAFF.

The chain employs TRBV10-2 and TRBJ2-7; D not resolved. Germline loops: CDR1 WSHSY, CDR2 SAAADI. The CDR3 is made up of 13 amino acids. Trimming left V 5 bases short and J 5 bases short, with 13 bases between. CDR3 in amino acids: CASSKATFDEQYV. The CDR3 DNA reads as TGCGCCAGCAGTAAGGCTACATTCGACGAGCAGTACGTC.

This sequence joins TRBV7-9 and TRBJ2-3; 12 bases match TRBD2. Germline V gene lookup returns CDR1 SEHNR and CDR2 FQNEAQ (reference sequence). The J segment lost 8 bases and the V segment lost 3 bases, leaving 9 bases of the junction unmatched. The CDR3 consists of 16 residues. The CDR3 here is CASSFASGGALSTQYF. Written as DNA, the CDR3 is TGTGCCAGCAGCTTCGCTAGCGGGGGGGCTCTGAGTACGCAGTATTTT.

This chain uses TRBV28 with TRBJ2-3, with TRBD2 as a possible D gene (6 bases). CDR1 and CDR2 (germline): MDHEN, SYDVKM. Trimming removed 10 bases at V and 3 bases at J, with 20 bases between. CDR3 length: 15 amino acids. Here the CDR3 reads CATRSGVRGTDTQYF. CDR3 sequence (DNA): TGTGCCACCCGATCGGGGGTAAGAGGGACAGATACGCAGTATTTT.

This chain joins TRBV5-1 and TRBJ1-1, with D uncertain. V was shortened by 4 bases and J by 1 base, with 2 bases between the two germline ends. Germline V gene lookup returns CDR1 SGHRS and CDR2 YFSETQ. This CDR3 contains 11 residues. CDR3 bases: TGCGCCAGCAGCGAGAACACTGAAGCTTTCTTT. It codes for CASSENTEAFF. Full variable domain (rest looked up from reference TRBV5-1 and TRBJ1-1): KAGVTQTPRYLIKTRGQQVTLSCSPISGHRSVSWYQQTPGQGLQFLFEYFSETQRNKGNFPGRFSGRQFSNSRSEMNVSTLELGDSALYLCASSENTEAFFGQGTRLTVV.

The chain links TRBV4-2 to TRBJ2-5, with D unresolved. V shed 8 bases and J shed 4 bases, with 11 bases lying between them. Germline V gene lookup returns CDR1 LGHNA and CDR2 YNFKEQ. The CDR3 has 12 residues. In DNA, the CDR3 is TGTGCCAGCGGGTTAGCTCTAGAGACCCAGTACTTC. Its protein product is CASGLALETQYF.

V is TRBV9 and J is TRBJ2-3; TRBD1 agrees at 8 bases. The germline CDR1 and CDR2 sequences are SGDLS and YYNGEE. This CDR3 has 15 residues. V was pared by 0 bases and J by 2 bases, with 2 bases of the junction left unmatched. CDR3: CASSVARGHTDTQYF. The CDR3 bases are TGTGCCAGCAGCGTAGCCAGGGGGCACACAGATACGCAGTATTTT.

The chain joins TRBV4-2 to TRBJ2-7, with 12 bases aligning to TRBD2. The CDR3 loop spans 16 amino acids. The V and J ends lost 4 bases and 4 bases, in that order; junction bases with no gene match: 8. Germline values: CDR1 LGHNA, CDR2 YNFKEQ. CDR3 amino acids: CASSPTELAGGYEQYF. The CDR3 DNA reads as TGTGCCAGCAGCCCGACTGAACTAGCGGGAGGATACGAGCAGTACTTC.

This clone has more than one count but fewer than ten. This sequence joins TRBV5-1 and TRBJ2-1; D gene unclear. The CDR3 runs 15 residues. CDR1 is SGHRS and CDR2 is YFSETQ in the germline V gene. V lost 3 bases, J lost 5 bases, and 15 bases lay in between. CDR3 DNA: TGCGCCAGCAGCTCCCCGGAAACTGGAAACAATGAGCAGTTCTTC. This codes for CASSSPETGNNEQFF.

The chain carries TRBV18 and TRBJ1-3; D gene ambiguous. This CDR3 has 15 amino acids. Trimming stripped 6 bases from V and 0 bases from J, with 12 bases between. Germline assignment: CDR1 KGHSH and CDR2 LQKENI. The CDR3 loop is CASSTGGFSGNTIYF. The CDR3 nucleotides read TGTGCCAGCTCGACCGGCGGATTCTCTGGAAACACCATATATTTT.

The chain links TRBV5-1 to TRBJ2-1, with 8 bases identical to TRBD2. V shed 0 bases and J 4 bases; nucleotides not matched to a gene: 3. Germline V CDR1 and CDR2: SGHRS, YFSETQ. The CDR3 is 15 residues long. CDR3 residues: CASSLEGLGYNEQFF. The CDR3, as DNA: TGCGCCAGCAGCTTGGAGGGACTAGGTTACAATGAGCAGTTCTTC.

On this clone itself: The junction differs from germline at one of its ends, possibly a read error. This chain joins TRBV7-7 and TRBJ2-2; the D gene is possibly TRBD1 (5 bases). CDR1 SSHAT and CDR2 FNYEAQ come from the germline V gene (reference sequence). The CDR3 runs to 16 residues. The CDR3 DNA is TGTGCTAGCAGCTTAGGGGTAGGGGCGAACACCGGGGAGCTGTTTTTT. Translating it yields CASSLGVGANTGELFF.